These T cell receptor beta chains were read from a single sample in a study of T cell responses to AZD1222 COVID-19 vaccine. Profiled with immunoSEQ multiplex PCR; TCRdb holds only in-frame clones, not every one. This sample carries approximately 100,000 clones, 90% of them seen once, and the ten largest clones take 1.3%. This sample comprised peripheral blood, obtained on day 0 of AZD1222 vaccination. These receptors all come from an adult in good health. Both conserved end residues are part of each CDR3. D genes are given only for firm matches. Rows give clone size only sometimes, using once, few, many, or a class for an expanded clone.

d_gene: NA; j_gene: TRBJ1-5; abundance: NA; len: 18; v_gene: TRBV21-1; CDR3aa: CASSKTVDGPYSNQPQHF; CDR3nt: TGTGCCAGCAGCAAAACGGTCGACGGACCCTATAGCAATCAGCCCCAGCATTTT
d_gene: TRBD1; j_gene: TRBJ1-6; abundance: NA; len: 14; v_gene: TRBV5-1; CDR3aa: CASSLRGPNSPLHF; CDR3nt: TGCGCCAGCAGCTTGAGGGGGCCGAATTCACCCCTCCACTTT
d_gene: NA; j_gene: TRBJ1-3; abundance: NA; len: 17; v_gene: TRBV6-1; CDR3aa: CASSEAGRQRLGNTIYF; CDR3nt: TGTGCCAGCAGTGAAGCAGGCAGACAACGGTTAGGAAACACCATATATTTT
d_gene: TRBD1; j_gene: TRBJ2-3; abundance: NA; len: 15; v_gene: TRBV2; CDR3aa: CASRYRQGYTDTQYF; CDR3nt: TGTGCCAGCAGATACCGACAGGGCTACACAGATACGCAGTATTTT
d_gene: TRBD1; j_gene: TRBJ2-3; abundance: NA; len: 14; v_gene: TRBV24-1; CDR3aa: CATGGTGVIDTQYF; CDR3nt: TGTGCCACCGGGGGGACAGGGGTAATAGATACGCAGTATTTT
d_gene: NA; j_gene: TRBJ1-1; abundance: NA; len: 10; v_gene: TRBV11-2; CDR3aa: CASSLGEAFF; CDR3nt: TGTGCCAGCAGCTTGGGTGAAGCTTTCTTT
d_gene: TRBD2; j_gene: TRBJ2-3; abundance: NA; len: 14; v_gene: TRBV6-5; CDR3aa: CASRGTISTDTQYF; CDR3nt: TGTGCCAGCAGGGGGACTATCTCCACAGATACGCAGTATTTT
d_gene: NA; j_gene: TRBJ1-1; abundance: NA; len: 13; v_gene: TRBV28; CDR3aa: CASSLGSDTEAFF; CDR3nt: TGTGCCAGCAGTTTAGGATCGGACACTGAAGCTTTCTTT
d_gene: NA; j_gene: TRBJ2-7; abundance: NA; len: 15; v_gene: TRBV15; CDR3aa: CATSSSPRANYEQYF; CDR3nt: TGTGCCACCAGCAGCTCACCCCGGGCCAACTACGAGCAGTACTTC
d_gene: NA; j_gene: TRBJ1-2; abundance: once; len: 13; v_gene: TRBV5-1; CDR3aa: CASSLGQIYGYTF; CDR3nt: TGCGCCAGCAGCTTGGGACAAATCTATGGCTACACCTTC
d_gene: TRBD1; j_gene: TRBJ1-2; abundance: once; len: 11; v_gene: TRBV28; CDR3aa: CAGGQNYGYTF; CDR3nt: TGTGCCGGGGGACAGAACTATGGCTACACCTTC
d_gene: NA; j_gene: TRBJ2-2; abundance: NA; len: 16; v_gene: TRBV6-5; CDR3aa: CASSYSSSRTTGELFF; CDR3nt: TGTGCCAGCAGTTACTCTTCATCCAGGACCACCGGGGAGCTGTTTTTT
d_gene: TRBD1; j_gene: TRBJ2-1; abundance: NA; len: 15; v_gene: TRBV6-5; CDR3aa: CASSYRGTENNEQFF; CDR3nt: TGTGCCAGCAGTTACCGAGGGACAGAAAACAATGAGCAGTTCTTC
d_gene: TRBD2; j_gene: TRBJ2-7; abundance: NA; len: 15; v_gene: TRBV7-9; CDR3aa: CASSSGTSKTTEQYF; CDR3nt: TGTGCCAGCAGCTCCGGGACTAGCAAAACGACCGAGCAGTACTTC
d_gene: NA; j_gene: TRBJ1-1; abundance: NA; len: 13; v_gene: TRBV5-5; CDR3aa: CASSLWTDTEAFF; CDR3nt: TGTGCCAGCAGCTTGTGGACGGACACTGAAGCTTTCTTT
d_gene: TRBD2; j_gene: TRBJ2-1; abundance: NA; len: 15; v_gene: TRBV2; CDR3aa: CASRETSGSYNEQFF; CDR3nt: TGTGCCAGCAGAGAAACTAGCGGGTCCTACAATGAGCAGTTCTTC
d_gene: NA; j_gene: TRBJ1-1; abundance: once; len: 13; v_gene: TRBV27; CDR3aa: CASSLSRNTEAFF; CDR3nt: TGTGCCAGCAGTTTATCTCGGAACACTGAAGCTTTCTTT
d_gene: TRBD2; j_gene: TRBJ2-7; abundance: NA; len: 16; v_gene: TRBV28; CDR3aa: CASSKSGGAFSYEQYF; CDR3nt: TGTGCCAGCAGTAAGAGCGGGGGGGCTTTCTCCTACGAGCAGTACTTC
d_gene: NA; j_gene: TRBJ2-5; abundance: NA; len: 13; v_gene: TRBV24-1; CDR3aa: CATSDSSEETQYF; CDR3nt: TGTGCCACCAGTGATAGTAGCGAAGAGACCCAGTACTTC
d_gene: NA; j_gene: TRBJ2-5; abundance: NA; len: 14; v_gene: TRBV6-5; CDR3aa: CASSYSASLKTQYF; CDR3nt: TGTGCCAGCAGTTACTCAGCCAGCCTAAAGACCCAGTACTTC
d_gene: NA; j_gene: TRBJ2-2; abundance: NA; len: 14; v_gene: TRBV5-1; CDR3aa: CASSLVPNTGELFF; CDR3nt: TGCGCCAGCAGCTTGGTTCCTAACACCGGGGAGCTGTTTTTT
d_gene: NA; j_gene: TRBJ1-1; abundance: NA; len: 13; v_gene: TRBV4-1; CDR3aa: CASSPYYYSEAFF; CDR3nt: TGCGCCAGCAGCCCCTACTACTACAGTGAAGCTTTCTTT
d_gene: NA; j_gene: TRBJ2-7; abundance: NA; len: 15; v_gene: TRBV11-2; CDR3aa: CASSFTRGASYEQYF; CDR3nt: TGTGCCAGCAGCTTCACCCGGGGGGCCTCCTACGAGCAGTACTTC
d_gene: NA; j_gene: TRBJ2-2; abundance: NA; len: 16; v_gene: TRBV5-1; CDR3aa: CASRPIPRADTGELFF; CDR3nt: TGCGCCAGCAGACCGATCCCGAGGGCCGACACCGGGGAGCTGTTTTTT
d_gene: NA; j_gene: TRBJ1-1; abundance: NA; len: 14; v_gene: TRBV5-1; CDR3aa: CASSLDTEGTEAFF; CDR3nt: TGCGCCAGCAGCTTGGATACAGAGGGCACTGAAGCTTTCTTT
d_gene: NA; j_gene: TRBJ2-2; abundance: NA; len: 16; v_gene: TRBV6-5; CDR3aa: CASSYSMGIRTGELFF; CDR3nt: TGTGCCAGCAGTTACTCGATGGGTATCCGGACCGGGGAGCTGTTTTTT
d_gene: NA; j_gene: TRBJ1-2; abundance: NA; len: 13; v_gene: TRBV5-1; CDR3aa: CASSLESGAGYTF; CDR3nt: TGCGCCAGCAGCTTGGAGTCGGGCGCTGGCTACACCTTC
d_gene: NA; j_gene: TRBJ1-4; abundance: NA; len: 14; v_gene: TRBV6-5; CDR3aa: CASTRGPGGEKLFF; CDR3nt: TGTGCCAGCACCAGGGGCCCCGGAGGTGAAAAACTGTTTTTT
d_gene: NA; j_gene: TRBJ1-6; abundance: few; len: 15; v_gene: TRBV4-2; CDR3aa: CASSQEGAGNSPLHF; CDR3nt: TGTGCCAGCAGCCAAGAGGGCGCCGGTAATTCACCCCTCCACTTT
d_gene: TRBD1; j_gene: TRBJ1-3; abundance: NA; len: 15; v_gene: TRBV4-1; CDR3aa: CASSADGTEGNTIYF; CDR3nt: TGCGCCAGCAGCGCTGACGGGACAGAGGGAAACACCATATATTTT
d_gene: TRBD1; j_gene: TRBJ2-7; abundance: NA; len: 14; v_gene: TRBV9; CDR3aa: CASSRTGSSYEQYF; CDR3nt: TGTGCCAGCAGTCGGACAGGGTCATCCTACGAGCAGTACTTC
d_gene: NA; j_gene: TRBJ2-3; abundance: NA; len: 15; v_gene: TRBV3-1/TRBV3-2; CDR3aa: CASGVTGRSTDTQYF; CDR3nt: TGTGCCAGCGGGGTAACGGGCCGAAGCACAGATACGCAGTATTTT
d_gene: NA; j_gene: TRBJ1-5; abundance: NA; len: 16; v_gene: TRBV2; CDR3aa: CASSELGSYSNQPQHF; CDR3nt: TGTGCCAGCAGTGAATTGGGGAGTTATAGCAATCAGCCCCAGCATTTT
d_gene: NA; j_gene: TRBJ2-2; abundance: NA; len: 16; v_gene: TRBV4-1; CDR3aa: CASSPSGAANTGELFF; CDR3nt: TGCGCCAGCAGCCCATCCGGGGCCGCGAACACCGGGGAGCTGTTTTTT
d_gene: TRBD2; j_gene: TRBJ2-5; abundance: NA; len: 17; v_gene: TRBV7-6; CDR3aa: CASSPAGGSGVQETQYF; CDR3nt: TGTGCCAGCAGCCCAGCCGGGGGGAGCGGGGTCCAAGAGACCCAGTACTTC
d_gene: NA; j_gene: TRBJ1-2; abundance: NA; len: 13; v_gene: TRBV7-9; CDR3aa: CASSLDAGDGYTF; CDR3nt: TGTGCCAGCAGCTTAGATGCAGGGGATGGCTACACCTTC
d_gene: NA; j_gene: TRBJ1-3; abundance: NA; len: 17; v_gene: TRBV7-9; CDR3aa: CASSLVTGLGPGNTIYF; CDR3nt: TGTGCCAGCAGCTTAGTTACAGGGCTCGGCCCTGGAAACACCATATATTTT
d_gene: NA; j_gene: TRBJ1-6; abundance: NA; len: 14; v_gene: TRBV7-2; CDR3aa: CASSLVVSNSPLHF; CDR3nt: TGTGCCAGCAGCTTAGTGGTCTCCAATTCACCCCTCCACTTT
d_gene: NA; j_gene: TRBJ2-1; abundance: NA; len: 13; v_gene: TRBV27; CDR3aa: CASTGGSYNEQFF; CDR3nt: TGTGCCAGCACGGGCGGCTCCTACAATGAGCAGTTCTTC
d_gene: NA; j_gene: TRBJ1-1; abundance: NA; len: 13; v_gene: TRBV5-8; CDR3aa: CASSSQRDTEAFF; CDR3nt: TGTGCCAGCAGCTCCCAGCGGGACACTGAAGCTTTCTTT
d_gene: NA; j_gene: TRBJ1-1; abundance: NA; len: 13; v_gene: TRBV5-4; CDR3aa: CASSWTPNPEAFF; CDR3nt: TGTGCCAGCAGCTGGACGCCTAACCCTGAAGCTTTCTTT
d_gene: TRBD1; j_gene: TRBJ2-5; abundance: NA; len: 13; v_gene: TRBV5-6; CDR3aa: CASSLTGEETQYF; CDR3nt: TGTGCCAGCAGCTTAACAGGGGAAGAGACCCAGTACTTC
d_gene: NA; j_gene: TRBJ1-2; abundance: NA; len: 15; v_gene: TRBV7-9; CDR3aa: CASSLAGAGSDGYTF; CDR3nt: TGTGCCAGCAGCTTAGCTGGGGCAGGAAGTGATGGCTACACCTTC
d_gene: NA; j_gene: TRBJ2-7; abundance: NA; len: 17; v_gene: TRBV7-6; CDR3aa: CASSLLPGEQGSYEQYF; CDR3nt: TGTGCCAGCAGCTTGCTTCCCGGGGAACAGGGTTCCTACGAGCAGTACTTC
d_gene: NA; j_gene: TRBJ1-1; abundance: NA; len: 15; v_gene: TRBV15; CDR3aa: CATSIPGTPNTEAFF; CDR3nt: TGTGCCACCAGCATCCCCGGGACACCAAACACTGAAGCTTTCTTT
d_gene: TRBD2; j_gene: TRBJ2-5; abundance: once; len: 12; v_gene: TRBV5-6; CDR3aa: CASTLAQETQYF; CDR3nt: TGTGCCAGCACACTAGCGCAAGAGACCCAGTACTTC
d_gene: NA; j_gene: TRBJ1-3; abundance: few; len: 22; v_gene: TRBV12-1; CDR3aa: CASSSAPYRVPIIRRSGNTIYF; CDR3nt: TGTGCCAGCAGCTCTGCCCCTTACAGGGTTCCGATTATTCGTCGCTCTGGAAACACCATATATTTT
d_gene: NA; j_gene: TRBJ2-5; abundance: NA; len: 15; v_gene: TRBV4-1; CDR3aa: CASSWGGLTQETQYF; CDR3nt: TGCGCCAGCAGTTGGGGGGGCTTGACCCAAGAGACCCAGTACTTC
d_gene: TRBD1; j_gene: TRBJ2-5; abundance: NA; len: 15; v_gene: TRBV5-4; CDR3aa: CASSGYRGQGETQYF; CDR3nt: TGTGCCAGCAGTGGTTACAGGGGACAGGGAGAGACCCAGTACTTC
d_gene: TRBD1; j_gene: TRBJ2-5; abundance: NA; len: 14; v_gene: TRBV3-1/TRBV3-2; CDR3aa: CASSIWTGLETQYF; CDR3nt: TGTGCCAGCAGCATATGGACAGGGCTGGAGACCCAGTACTTC
d_gene: NA; j_gene: TRBJ1-1; abundance: NA; len: 11; v_gene: TRBV30; CDR3aa: CAWTVNTEAFF; CDR3nt: TGTGCCTGGACAGTGAACACTGAAGCTTTCTTT